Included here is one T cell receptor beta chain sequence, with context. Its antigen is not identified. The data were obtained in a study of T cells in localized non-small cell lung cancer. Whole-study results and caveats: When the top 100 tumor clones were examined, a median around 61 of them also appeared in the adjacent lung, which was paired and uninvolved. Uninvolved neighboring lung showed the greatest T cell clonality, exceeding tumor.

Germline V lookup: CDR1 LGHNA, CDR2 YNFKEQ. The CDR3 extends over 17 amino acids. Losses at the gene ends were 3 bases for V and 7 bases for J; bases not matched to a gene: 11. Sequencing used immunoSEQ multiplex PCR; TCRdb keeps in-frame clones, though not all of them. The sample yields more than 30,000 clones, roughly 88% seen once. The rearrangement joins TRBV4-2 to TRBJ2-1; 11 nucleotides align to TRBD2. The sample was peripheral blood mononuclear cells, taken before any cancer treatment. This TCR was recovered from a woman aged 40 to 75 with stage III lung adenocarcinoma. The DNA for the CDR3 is TGTGCCAGCAGCCAGGCCCTGACTAGCGGGAAAGTTAATGAGCAGTTCTTC. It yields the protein CASSQALTSGKVNEQFF.